This T cell receptor beta chain is from a study of blood T cell repertoires in COVID-19. This CDR3 has 18 amino acids. With 4 bases clipped from V and 0 bases from J, the junction kept 13 bases outside the gene matches. Germline values: CDR1 SGHRS, CDR2 YFSETQ. Profiled with immunoSEQ multiplex PCR; TCRdb holds only in-frame clones, not every one. The sample has 35,000 to 45,000 clones; around 80% are singletons. Input material: peripheral blood. The source is a man aged 70-80 years with acute or convalescent COVID-19. The chain recombines TRBV5-1 with TRBJ1-1; 9 nucleotides align to TRBD1. This CDR3 reads CASSGRGDRETMNTEAFF. DNA of the CDR3: TGCGCCAGCAGCGGGAGAGGGGACAGGGAGACGATGAACACTGAAGCTTTCTTT.